This entry lists 6 T cell receptor beta chains sequenced from one sample in a study of T cell responses to AZD1222 COVID-19 vaccine. Sequencing was performed with immunoSEQ multiplex PCR; in TCRdb, only in-frame clones are kept and a portion is missing. This table holds about 130,000 clones, approximately 94% found once. The input for sequencing was peripheral blood, taken on day 0 of AZD1222 vaccination. The receptors originated from an adult in good health.

V gene TRBV27 combines with J gene TRBJ2-7, with 8 bases fitting TRBD2. Germline V gene sequence: CDR1 MNHEY, CDR2 SMNVEV (reference sequence). The CDR3 loop spans 14 amino acids. The ends lost 4 bases at V and 6 bases at J; junction bases unmatched: 8. CDR3 sequence reads: CASSYGSGSFEQYF. CDR3 coding DNA: TGTGCCAGCAGTTACGGGAGCGGGAGCTTCGAGCAGTACTTC.

The genes are TRBV27 and TRBJ1-1, with D uncertain. The germline V gene encodes CDR1 MNHEY and CDR2 SMNVEV (reference sequence). The CDR3 consists of 14 residues. V lost 3 bases to trimming and J lost 1 base, with 9 bases between them. The CDR3 coding sequence is TGTGCCAGCAGTTTCTTACGACAGAACACTGAAGCTTTCTTT. Residues: CASSFLRQNTEAFF.

CDR3 region: CASSEFGPAQAFF. CDR3 nucleotides: TGCGCCAGCAGTGAGTTCGGGCCGGCCCAAGCTTTCTTT. This chain links TRBV10-1 with TRBJ1-1; D is unresolved. Per the germline V gene, CDR1 is WNHNN and CDR2 is SYGVQD (reference sequence). The length of the CDR3 is 13 residues. V was pared by 1 base and J by 9 bases, with 12 bases between.

The rearrangement joins TRBV5-6 to TRBJ1-2; 10 nucleotides match TRBD1. The CDR3 is 17 residues long. The germline V gene has CDR1 SGHDT and CDR2 YYEEEE. V trimming: 1 base; J trimming: 4 bases; junction bases outside the gene matches: 10. This chain's CDR3 is CASSLRGTGDLVYGYTF. The CDR3 nucleotides read TGTGCCAGCAGCTTGCGTGGGACAGGGGATCTCGTCTATGGCTACACCTTC.

This clone has only a few counts. This rearrangement joins TRBV5-6 to TRBJ1-1, with a possible D match to TRBD1 (6 bases). V lost 0 bases to trimming and J lost 3 bases, with 15 bases between them. Germline V gene lookup returns CDR1 SGHDT and CDR2 YYEEEE. CDR3 length equals 16 residues. In nucleotides, the CDR3 is TGTGCCAGCAGCTTGGTCCCGGGACGGGGGCACACTGAAGCTTTCTTT. Amino acids: CASSLVPGRGHTEAFF.

The chain couples TRBV27 to TRBJ2-2; 7 bases line up with TRBD1. J lost 0 bases, V lost 5 bases, and 3 bases had no gene match. This CDR3 is 15 amino acids long. Germline V gene data show CDR1 as MNHEY and CDR2 as SMNVEV (reference sequence). The CDR3 nucleotides read TGTGCCAGCAGTCCCAGGGGGTCGAACACCGGGGAGCTGTTTTTT. Protein product: CASSPRGSNTGELFF.